This TCR beta chain was observed in a study of regulatory T cells in long-lasting Graves disease. Both iRepertoire HTBI primers and Arm-PCR of CDR3 regions were used to build the TCR beta libraries. TCRdb called the multiplex PCR reads again in MiXCR, with one record for every CDR3 protein. The table lists a few hundred thousand distinct CDR3 sequences, about 20% of them singletons. V lost 7 bases and J 11 bases, leaving 14 bases between the germline ends. The CDR3 sequence is 11 residues long. CDR1 and CDR2 from the germline V gene are MNHNS and SASEGT. Study-level results: Small numbers of samples may have cut accuracy. With 2,500 to 3,500 shared public clonotypes, persistent patients exceeded new patients, who shared about a thousand. Newly diagnosed disease favored TRBV20-1 and TRBJ2-1 over persistent disease.

Of note for this clonotype: No antigen is known for it. With a much larger clone just one base away, this may be a read error.

Noted time point: persistent/refractory GD, antithyroid drugs over 5 years with positive TRAb. There was RNA extracted from PBMCs, and the TCR library was made from it. The specimen comprised peripheral blood mononuclear cells (PBMCs), sampled when the disease was refractory, from a patient treated with antithyroid drugs. The V gene is TRBV6-1, the J gene TRBJ1-1; no firm D call. The receptor was isolated from a female donor with Graves disease. The CDR3 coding sequence is TGTGCCAGCATGTGGGAGACAATGGCTTTCTTT. Its translation: CASMWETMAFF.